A selection of T cell receptor beta chains follows, all from one sample in a study of cytomegalovirus exposure and HLA in healthy donors. Only in-frame clones appear in the TCRdb table, and some are missing; sequencing was by immunoSEQ multiplex PCR. The table has some 150,000 clones, around 80% seen once. The sample taken for sequencing was PBMCs. The source is a young man in good health and CMV-seronegative. The CDR3 runs from the conserved cysteine through the conserved F or W. The order of the fields is clone size, J gene, D gene, V gene, CDR3 length, CDR3 protein, CDR3 DNA. D genes are given only for firm matches. Some rows mark clone size as missing; the rest say once, few, many or name a class of expanded clone.

>.|TRBJ2-1|TRBD1|TRBV9|16
CASSVGIGDRVDEQFF
TGTGCCAGCAGCGTAGGCATTGGGGACAGGGTGGATGAGCAGTTCTTC
>.|TRBJ2-2|TRBD2|TRBV11-3|16
CASSLLAGGNTGELFF
TGTGCCAGCAGCCTACTAGCGGGAGGGAACACCGGGGAGCTGTTTTTT
>.|TRBJ2-2|.|TRBV18|16
CASSPPGHQPTGELFF
TGTGCCAGCTCACCTCCGGGACACCAACCCACCGGGGAGCTGTTTTTT
>.|TRBJ2-7|.|TRBV6-6|11
CASSPSYEQYF
TGTGCCAGCAGTCCCTCTTACGAGCAGTACTTC
>.|TRBJ2-7|TRBD2|TRBV27|16
CASSSPTSGRPYEQYF
TGTGCCAGCAGTTCCCCCACTAGCGGGAGACCCTACGAGCAGTACTTC
>.|TRBJ2-1|TRBD1|TRBV10-3|16
CAISGLVVHRGNEQFF
TGTGCCATCAGTGGGTTAGTGGTGCACAGGGGAAATGAGCAGTTCTTC
>few|TRBJ2-7|TRBD1|TRBV5-6|14
CASSLGQGYYEQYF
TGTGCCAGCAGCTTGGGACAGGGCTATTACGAGCAGTACTTC
>.|TRBJ1-1|TRBD1|TRBV14|17
CASSQDRYTGENTEAFF
TGTGCCAGCAGCCAAGATCGATATACAGGGGAGAACACTGAAGCTTTCTTT
>.|TRBJ2-1|TRBD2|TRBV5-1|16
CASSLFASGTYNEQFF
TGCGCCAGCAGCTTGTTCGCTAGCGGCACCTACAATGAGCAGTTCTTC
>once|TRBJ2-7|TRBD2|TRBV5-4|15
CASSHGGRDKYEQYF
TGTGCCAGCAGCCACGGGGGGAGAGACAAGTACGAGCAGTACTTC
>.|TRBJ2-3|.|TRBV5-1|15
CASSENGLYTDTQYF
TGCGCCAGCAGCGAGAATGGACTTTACACAGATACGCAGTATTTT
>many|TRBJ2-2|TRBD2|TRBV6-4|13
CASSSGSTGELFF
TGTGCCAGCAGTAGCGGGAGCACCGGGGAGCTGTTTTTT
>few|TRBJ2-5|TRBD1|TRBV19|15
CASSISTGLEETQYF
TGTGCCAGTAGTATATCGACAGGGCTAGAAGAGACCCAGTACTTC
>.|TRBJ2-1|.|TRBV29-1|18
CSVVGSPKFRSSYNEQFF
TGCAGCGTTGTGGGCAGCCCAAAATTCCGGTCCTCCTACAATGAGCAGTTCTTC
>.|TRBJ1-5|TRBD1|TRBV7-2|19
CASSLEPALDRVGNQPQHF
TGTGCCAGCAGCCTAGAGCCGGCCCTAGACAGGGTTGGCAATCAGCCCCAGCATTTT
>.|TRBJ1-5|.|TRBV5-6|15
CASSHQGNSNQPQNF
TGTGCCAGCAGCCACCAGGGTAATAGCAATCAGCCCCAGAATTTT
>.|TRBJ1-5|.|TRBV7-8|14
CASSPRILNQPQHF
TGTGCCAGCAGCCCCAGGATACTCAATCAGCCCCAGCATTTT
>.|TRBJ2-7|TRBD1|TRBV9|15
CASSARDRSTGEQYF
TGTGCCAGCAGCGCCCGGGACAGGTCGACGGGCGAGCAGTACTTC
>few|TRBJ2-3|TRBD2|TRBV29-1|14
CSVERGGVTDTQYF
TGCAGCGTTGAACGGGGGGGGGTCACAGATACGCAGTATTTT
>.|TRBJ1-5|.|TRBV4-2|15
CASSQVLGANQPQHF
TGTGCCAGCAGCCAAGTTCTGGGGGCGAACCAGCCCCAGCATTTT